This TCR beta chain was documented in a study of beta chain features in type 1 diabetes. Study conclusions and caveats: Sequencing from cDNA could over-represent high-TCR-expressing cells.

Per germline, CDR1 SQVTM and CDR2 ANQGSEA. V gave up 4 bases and J gave up 4 bases; unmatched junction bases: 3. This CDR3 has 12 residues. As every portion of the isolated RNA was reverse transcribed, the sequencing read expressed TCRB transcripts. The data were produced by immunoSEQ multiplex PCR, yet TCRdb's version contains in-frame clones alone and is incomplete. The profile covers roughly 370,000 clones, with about 15% appearing a single time and about 0.04% taken by the ten largest. A word on this clone: The antigen is unknown.

This chain uses TRBV29-1 with TRBJ2-7; 8 nucleotides line up with TRBD1. This clonotype originated in a man younger than 40 in good health. The sample comprised naive CD4+ T cells from blood. The CDR3 spells CSVGRGRYEQYF. The CDR3 DNA is TGCAGCGTTGGCAGGGGGCGATACGAGCAGTACTTC.